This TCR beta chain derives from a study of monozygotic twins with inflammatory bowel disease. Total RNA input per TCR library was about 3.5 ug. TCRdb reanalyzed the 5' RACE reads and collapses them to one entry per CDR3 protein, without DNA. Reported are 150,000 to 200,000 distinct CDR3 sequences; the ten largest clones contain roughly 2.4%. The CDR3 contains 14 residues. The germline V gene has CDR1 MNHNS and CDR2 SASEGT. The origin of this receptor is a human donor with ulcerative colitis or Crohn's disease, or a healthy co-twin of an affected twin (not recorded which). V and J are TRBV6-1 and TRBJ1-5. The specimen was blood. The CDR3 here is CASRRKLGNQPQHF.